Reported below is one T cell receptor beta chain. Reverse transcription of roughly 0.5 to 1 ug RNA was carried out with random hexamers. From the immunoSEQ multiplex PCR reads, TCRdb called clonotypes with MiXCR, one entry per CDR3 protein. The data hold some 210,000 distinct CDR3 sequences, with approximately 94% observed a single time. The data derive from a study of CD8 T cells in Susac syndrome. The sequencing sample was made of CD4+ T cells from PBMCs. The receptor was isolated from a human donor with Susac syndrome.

Here the CDR3 reads CASSQGARDYEQYF. CDR3 bases: TGTGCCAGCAGCCAAGGAGCCAGGGACTACGAGCAGTACTTC. This chain connects TRBV3-1 to TRBJ2-7; a weak D match, TRBD1 (5 bases). Per the germline V gene, CDR1 is LGHDT and CDR2 is YNNKEL (reference sequence). Trimming cost V 1 base and J 3 bases, with 10 bases left between them. CDR3 length: 14 amino acids.